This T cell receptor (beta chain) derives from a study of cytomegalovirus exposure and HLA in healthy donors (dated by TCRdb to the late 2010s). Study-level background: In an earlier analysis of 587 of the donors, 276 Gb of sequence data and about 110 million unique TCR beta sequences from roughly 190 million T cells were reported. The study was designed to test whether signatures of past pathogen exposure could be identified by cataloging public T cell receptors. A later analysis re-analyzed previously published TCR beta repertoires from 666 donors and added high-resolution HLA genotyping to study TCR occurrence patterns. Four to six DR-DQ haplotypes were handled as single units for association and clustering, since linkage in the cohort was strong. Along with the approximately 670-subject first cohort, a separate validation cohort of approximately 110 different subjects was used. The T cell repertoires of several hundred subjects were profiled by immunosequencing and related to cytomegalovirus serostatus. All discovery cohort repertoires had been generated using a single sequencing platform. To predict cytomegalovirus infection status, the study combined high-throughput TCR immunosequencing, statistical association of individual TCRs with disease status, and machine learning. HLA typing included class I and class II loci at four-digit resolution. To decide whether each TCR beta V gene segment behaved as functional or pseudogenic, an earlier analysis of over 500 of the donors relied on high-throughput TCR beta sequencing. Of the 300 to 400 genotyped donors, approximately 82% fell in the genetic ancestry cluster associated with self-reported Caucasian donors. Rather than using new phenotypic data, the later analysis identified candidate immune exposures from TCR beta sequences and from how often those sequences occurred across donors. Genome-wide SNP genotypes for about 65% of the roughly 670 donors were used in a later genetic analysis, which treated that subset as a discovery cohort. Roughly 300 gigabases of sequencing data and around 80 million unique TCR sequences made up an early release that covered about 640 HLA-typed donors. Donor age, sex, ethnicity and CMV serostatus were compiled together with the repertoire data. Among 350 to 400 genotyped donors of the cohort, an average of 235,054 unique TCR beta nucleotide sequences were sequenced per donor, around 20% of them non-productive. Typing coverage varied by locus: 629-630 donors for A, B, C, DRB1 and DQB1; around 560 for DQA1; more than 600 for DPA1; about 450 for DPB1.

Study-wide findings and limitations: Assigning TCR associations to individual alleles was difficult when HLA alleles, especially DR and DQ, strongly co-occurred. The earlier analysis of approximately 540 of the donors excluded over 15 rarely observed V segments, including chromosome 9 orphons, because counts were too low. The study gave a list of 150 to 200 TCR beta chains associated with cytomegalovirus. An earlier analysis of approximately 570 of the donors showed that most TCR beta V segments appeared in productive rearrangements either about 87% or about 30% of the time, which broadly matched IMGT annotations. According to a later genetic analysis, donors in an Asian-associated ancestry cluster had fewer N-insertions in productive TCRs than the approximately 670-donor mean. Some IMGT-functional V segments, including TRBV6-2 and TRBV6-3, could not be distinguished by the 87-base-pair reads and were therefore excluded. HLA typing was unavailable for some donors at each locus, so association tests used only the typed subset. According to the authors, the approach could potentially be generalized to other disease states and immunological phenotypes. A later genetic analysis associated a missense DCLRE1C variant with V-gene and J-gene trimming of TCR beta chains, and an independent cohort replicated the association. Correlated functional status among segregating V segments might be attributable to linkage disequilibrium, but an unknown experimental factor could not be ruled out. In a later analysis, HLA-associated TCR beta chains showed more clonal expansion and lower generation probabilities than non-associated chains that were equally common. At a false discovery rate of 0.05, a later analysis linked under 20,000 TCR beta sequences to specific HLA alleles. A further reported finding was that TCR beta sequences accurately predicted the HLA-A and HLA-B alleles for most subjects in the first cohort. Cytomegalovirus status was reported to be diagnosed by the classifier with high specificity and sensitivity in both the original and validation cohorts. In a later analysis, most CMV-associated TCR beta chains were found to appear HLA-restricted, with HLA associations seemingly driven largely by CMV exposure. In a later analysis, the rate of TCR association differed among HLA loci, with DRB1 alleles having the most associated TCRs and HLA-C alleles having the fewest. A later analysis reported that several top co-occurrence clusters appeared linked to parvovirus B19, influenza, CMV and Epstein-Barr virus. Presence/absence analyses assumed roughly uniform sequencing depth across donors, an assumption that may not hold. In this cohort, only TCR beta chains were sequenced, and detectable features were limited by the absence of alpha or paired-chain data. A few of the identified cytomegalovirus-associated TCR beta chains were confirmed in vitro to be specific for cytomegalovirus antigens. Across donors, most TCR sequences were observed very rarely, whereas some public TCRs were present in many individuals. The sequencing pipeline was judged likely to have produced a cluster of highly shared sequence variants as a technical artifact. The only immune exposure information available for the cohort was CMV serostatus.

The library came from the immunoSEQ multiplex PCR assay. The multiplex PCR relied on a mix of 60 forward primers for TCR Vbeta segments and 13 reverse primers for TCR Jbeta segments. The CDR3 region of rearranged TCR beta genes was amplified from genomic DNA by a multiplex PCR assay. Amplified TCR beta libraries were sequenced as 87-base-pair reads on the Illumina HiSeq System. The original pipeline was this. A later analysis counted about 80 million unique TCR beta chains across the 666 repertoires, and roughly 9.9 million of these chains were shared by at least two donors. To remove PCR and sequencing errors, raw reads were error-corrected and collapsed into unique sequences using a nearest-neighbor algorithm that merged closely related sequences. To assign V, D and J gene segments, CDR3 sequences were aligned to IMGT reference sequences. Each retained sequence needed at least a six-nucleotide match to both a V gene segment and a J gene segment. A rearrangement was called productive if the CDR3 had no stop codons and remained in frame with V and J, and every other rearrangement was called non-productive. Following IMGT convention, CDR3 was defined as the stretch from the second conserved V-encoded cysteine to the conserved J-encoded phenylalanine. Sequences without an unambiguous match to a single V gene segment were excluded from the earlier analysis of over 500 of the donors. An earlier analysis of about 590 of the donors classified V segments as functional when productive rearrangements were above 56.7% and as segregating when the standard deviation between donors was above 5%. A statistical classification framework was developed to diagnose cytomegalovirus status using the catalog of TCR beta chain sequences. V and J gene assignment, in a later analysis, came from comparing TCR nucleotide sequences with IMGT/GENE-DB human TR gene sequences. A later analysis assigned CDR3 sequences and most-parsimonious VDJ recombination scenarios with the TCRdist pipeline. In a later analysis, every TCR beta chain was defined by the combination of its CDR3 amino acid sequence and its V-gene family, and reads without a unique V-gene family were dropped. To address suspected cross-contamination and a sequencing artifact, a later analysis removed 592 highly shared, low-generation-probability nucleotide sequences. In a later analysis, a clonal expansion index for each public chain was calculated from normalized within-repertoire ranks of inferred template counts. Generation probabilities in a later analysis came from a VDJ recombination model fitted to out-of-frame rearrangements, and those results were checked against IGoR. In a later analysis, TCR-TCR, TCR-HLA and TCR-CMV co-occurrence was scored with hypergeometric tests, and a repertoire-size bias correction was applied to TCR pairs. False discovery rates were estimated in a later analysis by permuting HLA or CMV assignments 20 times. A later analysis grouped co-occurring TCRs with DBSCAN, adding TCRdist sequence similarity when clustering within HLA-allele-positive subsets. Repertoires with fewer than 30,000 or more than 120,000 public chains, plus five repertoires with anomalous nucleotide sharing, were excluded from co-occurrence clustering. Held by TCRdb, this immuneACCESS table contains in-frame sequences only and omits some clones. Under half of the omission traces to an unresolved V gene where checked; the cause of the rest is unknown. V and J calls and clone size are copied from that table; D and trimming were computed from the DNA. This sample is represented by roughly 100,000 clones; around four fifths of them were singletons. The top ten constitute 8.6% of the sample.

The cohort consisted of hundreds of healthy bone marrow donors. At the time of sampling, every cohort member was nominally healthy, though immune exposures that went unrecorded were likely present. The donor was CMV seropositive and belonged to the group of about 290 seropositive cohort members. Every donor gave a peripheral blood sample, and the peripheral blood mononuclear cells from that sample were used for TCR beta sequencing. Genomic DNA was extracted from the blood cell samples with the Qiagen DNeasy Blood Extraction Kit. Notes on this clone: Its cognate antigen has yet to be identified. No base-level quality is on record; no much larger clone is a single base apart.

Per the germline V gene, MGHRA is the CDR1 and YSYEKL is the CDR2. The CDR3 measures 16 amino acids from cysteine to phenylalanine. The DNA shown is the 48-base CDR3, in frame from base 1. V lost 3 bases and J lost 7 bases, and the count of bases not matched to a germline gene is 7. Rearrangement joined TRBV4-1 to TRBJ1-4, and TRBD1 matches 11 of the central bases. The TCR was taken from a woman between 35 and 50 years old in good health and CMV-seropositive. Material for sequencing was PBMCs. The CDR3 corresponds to CASSQDLGTGGEKLFF. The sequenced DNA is TGCGCCAGCAGCCAGGACCTCGGGACAGGGGGTGAAAAACTGTTTTTT.